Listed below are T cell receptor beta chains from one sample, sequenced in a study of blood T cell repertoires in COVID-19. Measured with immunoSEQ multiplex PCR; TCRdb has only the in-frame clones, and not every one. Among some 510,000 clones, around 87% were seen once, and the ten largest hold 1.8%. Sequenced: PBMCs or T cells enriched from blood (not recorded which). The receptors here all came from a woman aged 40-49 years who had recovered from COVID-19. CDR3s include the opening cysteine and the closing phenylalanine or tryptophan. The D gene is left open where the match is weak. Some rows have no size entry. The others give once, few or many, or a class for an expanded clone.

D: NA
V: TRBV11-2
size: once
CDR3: CASSLEGDGYTF

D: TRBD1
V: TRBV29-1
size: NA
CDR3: CSVMTGGTYEQYF

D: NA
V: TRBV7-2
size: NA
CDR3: CASSLLSGQVMAFF

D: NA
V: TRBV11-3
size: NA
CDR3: CASSLTGLNYGYTF

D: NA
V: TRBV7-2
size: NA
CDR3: CASSPNGDSPLHF

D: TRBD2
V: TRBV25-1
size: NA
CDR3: CASSDYSGLAGPTYEQYF

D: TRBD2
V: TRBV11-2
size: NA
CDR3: CASSLGSGRAGEQFF

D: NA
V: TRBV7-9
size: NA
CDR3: CASSRGQTTDTQYF

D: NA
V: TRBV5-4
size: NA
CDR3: CASSSSAETQYF

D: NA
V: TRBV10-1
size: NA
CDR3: CASRGRGEVRTEAFF

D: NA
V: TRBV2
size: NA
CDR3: CASSGGLQLRGAFF

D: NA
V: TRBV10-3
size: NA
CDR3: CAISDRVTEAFF

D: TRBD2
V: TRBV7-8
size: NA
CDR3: CASSSNPLAGDEAYEQYF

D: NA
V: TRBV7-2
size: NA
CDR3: CASSLVVNYEQYF

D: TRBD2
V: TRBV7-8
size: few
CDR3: CASSLVFEREYEQYF

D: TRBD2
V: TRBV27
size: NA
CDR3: CASSLGSGSRETQYF

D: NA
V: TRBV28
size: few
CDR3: CASSSGATGELFF

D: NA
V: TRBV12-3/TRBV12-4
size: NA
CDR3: CASSFGGEGGYTF

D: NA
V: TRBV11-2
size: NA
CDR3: CASSLGLGNTIYF

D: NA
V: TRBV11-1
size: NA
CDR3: CASSAEQGTAFF

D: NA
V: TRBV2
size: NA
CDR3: CATQDSYGYTF

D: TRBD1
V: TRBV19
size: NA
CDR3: CASSIRGQGPLSNQPQHF

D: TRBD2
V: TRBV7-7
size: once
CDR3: CASSLGPLAVDASYNEQFF

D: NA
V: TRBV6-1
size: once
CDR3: CASSDLGAGTEAFF

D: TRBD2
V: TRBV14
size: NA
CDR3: CASSPAGGPYNEQFF

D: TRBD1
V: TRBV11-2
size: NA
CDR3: CASSLIKWDSSNYGYTF

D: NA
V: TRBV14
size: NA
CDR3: CASSQDQYPTISYEQYF

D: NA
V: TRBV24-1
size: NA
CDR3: CATSEGEGLPGYTF

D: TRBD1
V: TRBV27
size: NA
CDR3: CASSPGDSWSTGELFF

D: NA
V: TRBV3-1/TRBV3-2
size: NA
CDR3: CASSQDFGGNGYTF

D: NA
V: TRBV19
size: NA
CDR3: CASNSWLAGELFF

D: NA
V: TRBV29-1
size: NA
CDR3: CRAWGDYNEQFF

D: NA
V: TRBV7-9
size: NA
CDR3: CASTLRGVSGEKLFF

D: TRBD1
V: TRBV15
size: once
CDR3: CATSRGGQSRTSPLHF

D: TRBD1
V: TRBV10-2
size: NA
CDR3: CASSTQGISGNTIYF

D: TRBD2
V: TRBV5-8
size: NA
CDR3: CASSRPGLHARNEQFF

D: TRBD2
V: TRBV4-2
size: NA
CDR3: CASSQEPSGVASDTQYF

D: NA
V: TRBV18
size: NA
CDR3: CASSPLAGSSGTMNTEAFF

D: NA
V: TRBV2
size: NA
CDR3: CASDTGRGQPQHF

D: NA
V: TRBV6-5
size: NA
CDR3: CASSYDRKTYEQYF

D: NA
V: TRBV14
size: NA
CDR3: CASSQGSYGDGYTF